This T cell receptor (beta chain) originates from a study of T-cell reconstitution after alpha-beta-depleted transplantation in children. Notes on the study in general: When one year had passed after transplant, most T-cell counts and diversity came from newly produced T cells.

The V and J ends lost 3 bases and 5 bases respectively, with 11 bases between them. From germline, CDR1 is SGHVS and CDR2 FQNEAQ. This CDR3 contains 13 residues. Unique molecular identifiers were incorporated into the prepared TCRbeta library. TCRdb independently ran MiXCR on the PCR reads; one entry per CDR3 protein. The data contain about 900,000 distinct CDR3 sequences, 25% to 35% of them singletons. A few counts support this clonotype. Its antigen remains unknown. Specimen: PBMCs, mostly from graft donor cells, collected 360 days after TCRalphabeta/CD19-depleted stem cell transplant. The rearrangement uses TRBV7-8 and TRBJ2-7; D may be TRBD1 (6 bases). The receptor was isolated from a boy less than two years old who had a stem cell transplant for SCID, so the T cells may come from the graft donor. CDR3 in DNA: TGTGCCAGCAGCTTTGGACAGTGGAACGAGCAGTACTTC. The encoded protein is CASSFGQWNEQYF.